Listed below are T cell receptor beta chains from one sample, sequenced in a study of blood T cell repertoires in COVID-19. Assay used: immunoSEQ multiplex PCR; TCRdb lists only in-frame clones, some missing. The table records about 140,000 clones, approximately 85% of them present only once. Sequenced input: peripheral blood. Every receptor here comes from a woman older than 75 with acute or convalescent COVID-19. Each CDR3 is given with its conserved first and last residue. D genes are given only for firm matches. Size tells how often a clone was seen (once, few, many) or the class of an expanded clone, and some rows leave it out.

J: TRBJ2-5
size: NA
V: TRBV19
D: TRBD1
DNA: TGTGCCAGTAGTATCGGGACAGTCTACGATCAAGAGACCCAGTACTTC
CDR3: CASSIGTVYDQETQYF

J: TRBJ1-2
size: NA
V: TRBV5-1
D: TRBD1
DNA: TGCGCCAGCAGCTTCAGCTTGCCTCAGGGGGCGCGGTACTATGGCTACACCTTC
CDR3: CASSFSLPQGARYYGYTF

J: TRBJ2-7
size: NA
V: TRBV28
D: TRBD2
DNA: TGTGCCAGCAGTTTATGGTTAAATTCGGAGGTGGGAGGGACCCGCCCCGGGAGGGAGGACGAGCAGTACTTC
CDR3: CASSLWLNSEVGGTRPGREDEQYF

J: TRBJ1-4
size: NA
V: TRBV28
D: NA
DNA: TGTGCCAGCAGTTTTAGGGCAGGGTCTAATGAAAAACTGTTTTTT
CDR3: CASSFRAGSNEKLFF

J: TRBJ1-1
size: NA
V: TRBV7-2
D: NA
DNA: TGTGCCAGCAGACTTGGACACTCGCGTGAAGCTTTCTTT
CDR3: CASRLGHSREAFF

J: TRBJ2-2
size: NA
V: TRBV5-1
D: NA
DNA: TGCGCCAGCAGCTTGCGAGACAGGATCACCGGGGAGCTGTTTTTT
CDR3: CASSLRDRITGELFF

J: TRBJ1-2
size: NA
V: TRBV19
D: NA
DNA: TGTGCCAGTACCACGATGCGGGGAAACTATGGCTACACCTTC
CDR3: CASTTMRGNYGYTF

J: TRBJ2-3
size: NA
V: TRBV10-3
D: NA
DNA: TGTGCCATCAGTTCCTCGCAGGAAAAGACAGATACGCAGTATTTT
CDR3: CAISSSQEKTDTQYF

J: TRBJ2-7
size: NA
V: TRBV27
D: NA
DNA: TGTGCCAGCAACCCCGCCGGGAGTCCCAGCTCCTACGAGCAGTACTTC
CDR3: CASNPAGSPSSYEQYF

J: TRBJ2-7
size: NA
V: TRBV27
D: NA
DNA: TGTGCCAGCAGTCCCCAATCCCCGGTTGCCTACGAGCAGTACTTC
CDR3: CASSPQSPVAYEQYF

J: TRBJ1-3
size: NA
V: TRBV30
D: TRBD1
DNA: TGTGCCTGGACACAGGGGGCGTATGGAAACACCATATATTTT
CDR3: CAWTQGAYGNTIYF

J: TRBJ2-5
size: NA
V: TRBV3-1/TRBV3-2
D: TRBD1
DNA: TGTGCCACTGGTAGGGGGCTGGGAGAGACCCAGTACTTC
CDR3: CATGRGLGETQYF

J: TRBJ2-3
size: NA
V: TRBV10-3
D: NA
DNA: TGTGCCATCAGTGAGTCTGCGGGAAGCCTAGATACGCAGTATTTT
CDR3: CAISESAGSLDTQYF

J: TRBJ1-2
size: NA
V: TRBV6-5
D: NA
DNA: TGTGCCAGCAGTTACCGACAGGAGAATTATGGCTACACCTTC
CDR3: CASSYRQENYGYTF

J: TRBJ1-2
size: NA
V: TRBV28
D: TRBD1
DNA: TGTGCCAGCAGTTCCACAGGGGCAGGCGGCCGTAGCTACACCTTC
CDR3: CASSSTGAGGRSYTF

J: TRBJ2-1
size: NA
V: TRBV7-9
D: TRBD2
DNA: TGTGCCAGCAGCTCGACTAGCGGGGTAACCTACAATGAGCAGTTCTTC
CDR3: CASSSTSGVTYNEQFF

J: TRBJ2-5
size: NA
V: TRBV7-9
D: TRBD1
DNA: TGTGCCAGCAGCCTAGGGACAGGGGTTTTGGAGACCCAGTACTTC
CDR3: CASSLGTGVLETQYF

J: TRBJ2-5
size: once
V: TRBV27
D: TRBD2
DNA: TGTGCCAGCAGTCCCAGGGGACTAGCAATAGAGACCCAGTACTTC
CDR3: CASSPRGLAIETQYF

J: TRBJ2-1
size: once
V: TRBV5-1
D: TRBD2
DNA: TGCGCCAGCAGTTTAGCGGGAGAGGTGGTAACGCAGTTCTTC
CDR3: CASSLAGEVVTQFF

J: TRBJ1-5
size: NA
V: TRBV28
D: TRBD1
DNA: TGTGCCAGCAGAGGACAGGTTAGCAATCAGCCCCAGCATTTT
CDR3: CASRGQVSNQPQHF

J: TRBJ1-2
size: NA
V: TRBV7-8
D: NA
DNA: TGTGCCAGCAGCTTGGGCACCGCCTATGGCTACACCTTC
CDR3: CASSLGTAYGYTF

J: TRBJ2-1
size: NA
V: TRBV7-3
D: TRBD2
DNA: TGTGCCAGCAGCTTAAGCCTAGCGGGGGACAATGAGCAGTTCTTC
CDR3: CASSLSLAGDNEQFF

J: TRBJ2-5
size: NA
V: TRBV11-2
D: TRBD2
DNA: TGTGCCAGCAGCTTAGATCCGGGACTAGCTGGCTCTCTGACCCAGTACTTC
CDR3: CASSLDPGLAGSLTQYF

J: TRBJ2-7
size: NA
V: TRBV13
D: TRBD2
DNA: TGTGCCAGCAGCTTAGAATCTAGCGGGGGCTACGAGCAGTACTTC
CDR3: CASSLESSGGYEQYF

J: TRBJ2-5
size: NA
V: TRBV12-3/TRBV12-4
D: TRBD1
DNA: TGTGCCAGCAGAGGGACAGGCCGAGAGACCCAGTACTTC
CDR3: CASRGTGRETQYF

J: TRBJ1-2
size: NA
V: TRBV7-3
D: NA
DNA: TGTGCCAGCAGCCCCCTCGGTGGAGAGGGCTATGGCTACACCTTC
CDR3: CASSPLGGEGYGYTF

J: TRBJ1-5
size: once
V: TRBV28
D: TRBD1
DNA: TGTGCCAGCAGTTTCCAAGGACAGGGGAATCAGCCCCAGCATTTT
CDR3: CASSFQGQGNQPQHF

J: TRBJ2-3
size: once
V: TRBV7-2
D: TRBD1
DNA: TGTGCCAGCAGCTTAGGACAGGGGGCCCCAGATACGCAGTATTTT
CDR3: CASSLGQGAPDTQYF

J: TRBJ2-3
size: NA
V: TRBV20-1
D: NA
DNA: TGCAGTGCTAATTTCGCCGAGAGGCAGTATTTT
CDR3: CSANFAERQYF

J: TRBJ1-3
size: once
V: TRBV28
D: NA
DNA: TGTGCCAGCAGTCCTCCGGGGGGCCTCTCTGGAAACACCATATATTTT
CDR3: CASSPPGGLSGNTIYF

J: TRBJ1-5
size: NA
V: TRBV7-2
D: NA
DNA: TGTGCCAGCAGCCCTAGTAATCAGCCCCAGCATTTT
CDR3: CASSPSNQPQHF

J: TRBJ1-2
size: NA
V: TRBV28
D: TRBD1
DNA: TGTGCCAGCAGTTTAGGAGCTTCAGGGGGTAAAGGCTACACCTTC
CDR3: CASSLGASGGKGYTF

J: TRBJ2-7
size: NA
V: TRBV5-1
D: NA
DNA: TGCGCCAGCAGCTTCGGGGATTTCCCCCCCTACGAGCAGTACTTC
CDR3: CASSFGDFPPYEQYF

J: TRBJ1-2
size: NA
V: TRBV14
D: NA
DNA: TGTGCCAGCAGCCAATCCAGGGTTTATGGCTACACCTTC
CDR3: CASSQSRVYGYTF

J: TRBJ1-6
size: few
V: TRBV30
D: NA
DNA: TGTGCCTGGATCGATTGGGAGTTTAATTCACCCCTCCACTTT
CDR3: CAWIDWEFNSPLHF

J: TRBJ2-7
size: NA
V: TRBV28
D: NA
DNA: TGTGCCAGCAGAGTGGGACACTACTACGAGCAGTACTTC
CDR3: CASRVGHYYEQYF

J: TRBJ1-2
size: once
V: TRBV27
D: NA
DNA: TGTGCCAGGGGTCCAGGGTTCGACTATGGCTACACCTTC
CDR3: CARGPGFDYGYTF

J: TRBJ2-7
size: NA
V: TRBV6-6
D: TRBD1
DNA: TGTGCCAGCGGACCACAGGGGGCGGGGTACGAGCAGTACTTC
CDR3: CASGPQGAGYEQYF

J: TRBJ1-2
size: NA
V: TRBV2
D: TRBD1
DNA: TGTGCCAGCAGCGCGGGACAGGGGGAACGCGGCTACACCTTC
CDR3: CASSAGQGERGYTF

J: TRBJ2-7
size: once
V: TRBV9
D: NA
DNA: TGTGCCAGCAGCGTAACGGGAGCTAGTCGCGAGCAGTACTTC
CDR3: CASSVTGASREQYF